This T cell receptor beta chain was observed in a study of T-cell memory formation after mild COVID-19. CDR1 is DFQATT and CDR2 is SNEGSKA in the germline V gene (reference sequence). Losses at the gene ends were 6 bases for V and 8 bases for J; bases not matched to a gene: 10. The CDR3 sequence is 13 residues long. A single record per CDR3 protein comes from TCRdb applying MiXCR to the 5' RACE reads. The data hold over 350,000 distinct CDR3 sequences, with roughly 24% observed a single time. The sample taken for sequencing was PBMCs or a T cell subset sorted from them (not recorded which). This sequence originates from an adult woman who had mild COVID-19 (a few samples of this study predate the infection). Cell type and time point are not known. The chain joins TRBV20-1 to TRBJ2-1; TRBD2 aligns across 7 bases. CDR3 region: CSAYRGGAHEQFF. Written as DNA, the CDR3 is TGCAGTGCCTATCGGGGAGGGGCCCATGAGCAGTTCTTC.